The next 12 T cell receptor beta chains were all read from a single sample in a study of vaccination effects on CD4 cells after COVID-19 (dated 2022 in TCRdb). Antigens of these TCRs are unknown. The library was obtained by the immunoSEQ multiplex PCR assay. The immuneACCESS repertoire file appears here via TCRdb, limited to in-frame rearrangements. These files lack a portion of the clones; in checked studies, under half of the deficit traces to unresolved V genes, and the cause of the others is not known. The sample contains about 28,000 clones, approximately 72% of them found a single time. About 30% of the sample is taken by the ten largest. To identify antigen-specific CD4+ T cell clonotypes by their expansion, the ViraFEST assay first stimulated PBMC with viral peptide pools and then applied TCR sequencing. After more than 9 days of culture, CD4+ T cells were isolated with the EasySep CD4+ T cell isolation kit. Healthy vaccine recipients had no prior SARS-CoV-2 infection, confirmed by negative nucleocapsid antibodies before and after vaccination.

Sequenced here: CD4+ T cells from PBMCs cultured with SARS-CoV-2 spike peptides, sampled before COVID-19 vaccination. The cell subset or site label here, explained by the study, means: SARS-CoV-2 spike overlapping peptide pool stimulation. The receptors come from a human donor who received a COVID-19 vaccine.

This chain links TRBV21-1 with TRBJ1-6. TRBV21-1 is a documented pseudogene. The CDR3 covers 15 residues. The CDR3 DNA is TGTGCCAGCAGCAAATGGGGGGTGGGCGATTCACCCCTCCACTTT. This sequence encodes CASSKWGVGDSPLHF.

There are a few counts of this clone. The gene calls are TRBV5-1 and TRBJ1-6; weak D call: TRBD1 (5 bases). Germline V CDR1 and CDR2: SGHRS, YFSETQ. Between the trimmed V and J ends, which lost 1 base and 8 bases, there was a span of 7 bases. This CDR3 spans 13 amino acids. The CDR3 reads CASSLTGHSPLHF. CDR3 coding DNA: TGCGCCAGCAGCTTGACAGGCCATTCACCCCTCCACTTT. The full variable domain, with the rest looked up from reference TRBV5-1 and TRBJ1-6, is KAGVTQTPRYLIKTRGQQVTLSCSPISGHRSVSWYQQTPGQGLQFLFEYFSETQRNKGNFPGRFSGRQFSNSRSEMNVSTLELGDSALYLCASSLTGHSPLHFGNGTRLTVT.

The chain couples TRBV5-4 to TRBJ1-1; D gene uncertain. Trimming shortened V by 7 bases and J by 0 bases, and 7 bases separated the two germline ends. This CDR3 has 12 amino acids. Germline V lookup: CDR1 SGHNT, CDR2 YYREEE (reference sequence). This chain's CDR3 is CASPYLNTEAFF. Written as DNA, the CDR3 is TGTGCCAGCCCCTACCTGAACACTGAAGCTTTCTTT.

The chain links TRBV11-1 to TRBJ2-1; 10 nucleotides match TRBD1. Trimming took 4 bases from V and 15 from J; bases not matched to a gene: 15. Germline V gives CDR1 SGHAT, CDR2 FQDESV (reference sequence). The CDR3 has 15 residues. The CDR3 DNA reads as TGTGCCAGCAGCTCTGACAGGGGGCGCATTGGGCGAAGGTTCTTC. The encoded protein is CASSSDRGRIGRRFF.

CDR3 sequence (DNA): TGTGCCAGCAGCGACAGGAACTATGGCTACACCTTC. Protein: CASSDRNYGYTF. The J gene is TRBJ1-2, the V gene TRBV12-3 or TRBV12-4; D may be TRBD1 (6 bases). The CDR3 is 12 amino acids. Trimming took off 6 bases at V and 2 bases at J, with 7 bases between the two ends.

A single count supports this clone. V and J are TRBV6-1 and TRBJ2-1, with 8 positions matching TRBD2. The germline CDR1 and CDR2 sequences are MNHNS and SASEGT. The V gene end was trimmed by 3 bases and the J gene end by 0 bases; junction bases not matched to a gene: 1. The CDR3 consists of 15 residues. DNA for the CDR3: TGTGCCAGCAGTGATGGGACTAGCTCCTACAATGAGCAGTTCTTC. Protein product: CASSDGTSSYNEQFF.

Notes on this clone: Other nucleotide sequences from this sample produce the same CDR3. The rearrangement uses TRBV30 and TRBJ2-7; no reliable D call. Per the germline V gene, CDR1 is GTSNPN and CDR2 is SVGIG (reference sequence). The CDR3 totals 13 residues. The V end lost 0 bases, the J end lost 5 bases, and 11 bases lay between the germline ends. The CDR3 nucleotides are TGTGCCTGGAGTGTACCCTTAGGGCACGAGCAGTACTTC. It is translated as CAWSVPLGHEQYF.

This chain uses TRBV9 with TRBJ2-6, with D uncertain. The length of the CDR3 is 13 residues. V was shortened by 3 bases and J by 3 bases, with 4 bases between the two germline ends. Germline V gene sequence: CDR1 SGDLS, CDR2 YYNGEE. CDR3 in amino acids: CASSGGGANVLTF. The CDR3 nucleotides read TGTGCCAGCAGCGGCGGTGGGGCCAACGTCCTGACTTTC.

This clone was picked up a small number of times. This rearrangement joins TRBV7-6 to TRBJ2-3; TRBD2 matches 10 bases. Germline CDR1 is SGHVS and CDR2 is FNYEAQ. Losses at the gene ends were 0 bases for V and 4 bases for J; bases not matched to a gene: 4. CDR3 size: 16 residues. The CDR3 region is CASSLATSGIPDTQYF. CDR3 DNA sequence: TGTGCCAGCAGCTTAGCTACTAGCGGGATCCCAGATACGCAGTATTTT.

In its sample, this clone was seen once. The rearrangement uses TRBV6-5 and TRBJ2-5; D not resolved. V lost 0 bases and J lost 2, with 7 bases in between. Germline V gene sequence: CDR1 MNHEY, CDR2 SVGAGI. This CDR3 contains 14 residues. The chain's CDR3 is CASSYSGTQETQYF. In DNA, the CDR3 is TGTGCCAGCAGTTACTCAGGCACACAAGAGACCCAGTACTTC.

In its sample, this clone was seen once. The chain employs TRBV6-1 and TRBJ2-3; maybe TRBD1 (6 bases). Germline V CDR1 and CDR2: MNHNS, SASEGT. The CDR3 runs to 12 residues. Trimming cost V 2 bases and J 7 bases, with 7 bases left between them. The CDR3 region has the DNA TGTGCCAGCAGTGAACAGGGGAATACGCAGTATTTT. This codes for CASSEQGNTQYF.

The V and J genes are TRBV3-1 (or the pseudogene TRBV3-2) and TRBJ2-1; TRBD2 aligns across 7 bases. J gave up 3 bases and V 2 bases, and 10 bases lay outside the gene matches. Germline lookup yields CDR1 LGHDT and CDR2 YNNKEL (reference sequence). The CDR3 consists of 17 residues. The CDR3 here is CASSQRSGLGFYNEQFF. In DNA, the CDR3 is TGTGCCAGCAGCCAACGGTCTGGACTAGGGTTCTACAATGAGCAGTTCTTC.